A selection of T cell receptor beta chains follows, all from one sample in a study of post-analysis software for immune sequencing data. TCRdb processed the PCR reads anew with MiXCR; each CDR3 protein has one entry. The sample consists of about 260,000 distinct CDR3 sequences, just over 35% of them appearing once. Sequenced material: blood. The receptors were gathered from a girl aged 10-17 years with multiple sclerosis. Each CDR3 is given with its conserved first and last residue.

v_gene,j_gene,CDR3aa
TRBV12-3/TRBV12-4,TRBJ2-3,CASCPGGVRADTQYF
TRBV28,TRBJ1-6,CASSLWSLQDSPLHF
TRBV10-3,TRBJ2-5,CAISESKPRTGGRETQYF
TRBV29-1,TRBJ1-2,CSVGGGYGYTF
TRBV29-1,-,CSVEAGSYEQYF
TRBV7-2,TRBJ2-7,CASSFSTTYEQYF
TRBV24-1,TRBJ2-1,CATSDPLAGVGKEQFF
TRBV5-1,TRBJ2-5,CASSTGTGGWETQYF
TRBV5-1,TRBJ1-1,CASLPGTGLNTEAFF
TRBV4-1,TRBJ2-1,CASSHSLAGDDNEQFF
TRBV7-2,TRBJ2-1,CASSVNNEQFF
TRBV3-1,TRBJ1-6,CASSHGQSNSPLHF
TRBV3-1,TRBJ2-3,CASSQDLVDPWTDTQYF
TRBV15,TRBJ1-6,CATSRAVGTGNSPLHF
TRBV12-3/TRBV12-4,TRBJ1-1,CASRWKTGGLIDTEAFF
TRBV20-1,TRBJ2-3,CSARVPTASGYTDTQYF
TRBV20-1,TRBJ1-2,CSASDGLYGYTF
TRBV30,TRBJ1-1,CAWSVGGLGAEAFF
TRBV15,TRBJ2-3,CATSIRLAGDTDTQYF
TRBV29-1,TRBJ2-1,CSGRVPYSSSYNEQFF
TRBV3-1,TRBJ1-2,CASSQDDGGYGYTF
TRBV7-3,TRBJ2-1,CARATRQGENEQFF
TRBV20-1,TRBJ1-4,CSARAPGLNEKLFF
TRBV7-2,TRBJ2-1,CVSSLAPLGSYSYNEQFF
TRBV29-1,TRBJ2-1,CSVEGTSSYNEQFF
TRBV29-1,TRBJ2-3,CSVGLRGTDTQYF
TRBV14,TRBJ2-1,CASSPRFLSPYNERFF
TRBV20-1,TRBJ2-1,CSALSQATSGIYNEQFF
TRBV18,TRBJ1-2,CASSPPNWGGDGYTF
TRBV12-3/TRBV12-4,TRBJ1-1,CASSFGRQGRTEAFF
TRBV3-1,TRBJ2-5,CASSQERLAVQETQYF
TRBV18,TRBJ2-7,CASSPIPGALDEQYF
TRBV6-5,TRBJ2-1,CASSTPGLGQFF
TRBV5-1,TRBJ2-5,CASSLGGNQETQYF
TRBV20-1,TRBJ1-5,CSASPRMGQPQHF
TRBV5-4,TRBJ2-5,CASSLTGSRGTQYF
TRBV19,TRBJ2-2,CASSIVETNTGELFF
TRBV5-1,TRBJ1-5,CASSLGDRGNNQPQHF
TRBV20-1,TRBJ2-5,CSAWDSLQETQYF
TRBV6-6,TRBJ2-1,CASRLTSGGAGEQFF
TRBV6-2/TRBV6-3,TRBJ2-1,CAGGYREQFF
TRBV14,TRBJ1-1,CASSRSVALLNTEAFF
TRBV20-1,TRBJ1-6,CSPGQGESPLHF
TRBV27,TRBJ1-6,CASRFPWSVNSPLHF
TRBV24-1,TRBJ1-2,CATSPTGYGYTF
TRBV20-1,TRBJ2-3,CSARDRRQTTDTQYF
TRBV12-3/TRBV12-4,TRBJ2-3,CASSQGARADTQYF
TRBV12-3/TRBV12-4,TRBJ2-1,CASKGTRNYNEQFF
TRBV20-1,TRBJ2-7,CSASGGPSYEQYF
TRBV5-1,TRBJ2-1,CASSLDQRNEQFF
TRBV7-9,TRBJ1-2,CASSLNLRDREGYTF
TRBV15,TRBJ1-1,CATSTFGEPVNTEAFF
TRBV20-1,TRBJ2-3,CSARDPNGRDTQYF
TRBV10-3,TRBJ2-1,CAISESGGPSYNEQFF
TRBV11-2,TRBJ2-2,CASGPLAENTGERFF